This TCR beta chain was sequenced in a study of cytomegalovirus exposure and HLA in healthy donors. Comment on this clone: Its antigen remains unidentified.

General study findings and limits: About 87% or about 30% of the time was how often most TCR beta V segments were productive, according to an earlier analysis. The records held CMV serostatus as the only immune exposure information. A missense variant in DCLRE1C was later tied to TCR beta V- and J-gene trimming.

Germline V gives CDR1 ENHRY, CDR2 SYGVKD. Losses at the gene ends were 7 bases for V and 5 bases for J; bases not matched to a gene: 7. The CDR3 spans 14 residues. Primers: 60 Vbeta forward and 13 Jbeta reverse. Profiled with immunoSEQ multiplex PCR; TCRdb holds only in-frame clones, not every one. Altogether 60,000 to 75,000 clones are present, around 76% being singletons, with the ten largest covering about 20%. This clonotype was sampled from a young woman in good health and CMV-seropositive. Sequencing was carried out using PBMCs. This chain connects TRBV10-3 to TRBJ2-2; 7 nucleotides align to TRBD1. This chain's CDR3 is CAITPGQQTGELFF. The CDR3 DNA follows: TGTGCCATCACCCCGGGACAGCAGACCGGGGAGCTGTTTTTT.